The rows below give T cell receptor beta chains drawn from one sample of a study of T-cell reconstitution after alpha-beta-depleted transplantation in children. MiXCR was run by TCRdb on the PCR reads, yielding one entry per CDR3 protein. The repertoire holds about 690,000 distinct CDR3 sequences, around 16% seen once, with 0.8% to 1.1% in the top ten. The sequencing used PBMCs from the stem cell graft donor, collected from the stem cell graft. These receptors originate from a human donor who donated a stem cell graft to a child with acute myeloid leukemia. Each CDR3 is given with its conserved first and last residue. Fields, in order: J gene, V gene, clone size, D gene, CDR3 DNA, CDR3 protein. D genes are given only for firm matches. The listing skips clone size in some rows; elsewhere it reads once, few, many or a size class.

TRBJ2-7	TRBV30	.	.	TGTGCCTGGAGTACGAGCTCCTACGAGCAGTACTTC	CAWSTSSYEQYF
TRBJ1-1	TRBV29-1	many	TRBD1	TGCAGCGTTGAAAAGGACAGGGGAACTGAAGCTTTCTTT	CSVEKDRGTEAFF
TRBJ2-1	TRBV27	.	.	TGTGCCAGCAGTGCTACACGATTGGTTTCCTACAATGAGCAGTTCTTC	CASSATRLVSYNEQFF
TRBJ1-5	TRBV5-5	many	.	TGTGCCAGCAGCCGATTCAGGACTGGCAGCAATCAGCCCCAGCATTTT	CASSRFRTGSNQPQHF
TRBJ2-7	TRBV20-1	many	.	TGCAGTGCCCGAACCCCCGGGGGCTCCTACGAGCAGTACTTC	CSARTPGGSYEQYF
TRBJ2-3	TRBV5-1	few	.	TGCGCCAGCAGCGTGGGCGGGAAAGCAGATACGCAGTATTTT	CASSVGGKADTQYF
TRBJ1-5	TRBV13	many	.	TGTGCCAGCAGCTCCCTCCTCCGACAGGTCAGCAATCAGCCCCAGCATTTT	CASSSLLRQVSNQPQHF
TRBJ1-2	TRBV5-6	many	.	TGTGCCAGCACCCTGGTGAGGCTTGCGGGCTATGGCTACACCTTC	CASTLVRLAGYGYTF
TRBJ1-6	TRBV7-2	many	.	TGTGCCAGCAGCTTGGGGCAGGGCCATTCACCCCTCCACTTT	CASSLGQGHSPLHF
TRBJ2-2	TRBV12-3/TRBV12-4	.	.	TGTGCCAGCTCCTTGAGGGGGTGGGGGACCGGGGAGCTGTTTTTT	CASSLRGWGTGELFF
TRBJ1-5	TRBV29-1	.	TRBD1	TGCAGCGTGGGGGACAGGAGCAATCAGCCCCAGCATTTT	CSVGDRSNQPQHF
TRBJ2-1	TRBV29-1	many	.	TGCAGCGTTGTGACCACAGGCTACAATGAGCAGTTCTTC	CSVVTTGYNEQFF
TRBJ2-5	TRBV20-1	many	.	TGCAGTGCTAGAGGGCCGGCCCATGAGACCCAGTACTTC	CSARGPAHETQYF
TRBJ2-7	TRBV6-2/TRBV6-3	many	.	TGTGCCAGCAGTTACTCCGGGCAGGGCGGCGGCTACGAGCAGTACTTC	CASSYSGQGGGYEQYF
TRBJ2-7	TRBV25-1	.	TRBD2	TGTGCCAGCAGTCCCTCCCGGGCTAGCGGGGGCCACTCCTACGAGCAGTACTTC	CASSPSRASGGHSYEQYF